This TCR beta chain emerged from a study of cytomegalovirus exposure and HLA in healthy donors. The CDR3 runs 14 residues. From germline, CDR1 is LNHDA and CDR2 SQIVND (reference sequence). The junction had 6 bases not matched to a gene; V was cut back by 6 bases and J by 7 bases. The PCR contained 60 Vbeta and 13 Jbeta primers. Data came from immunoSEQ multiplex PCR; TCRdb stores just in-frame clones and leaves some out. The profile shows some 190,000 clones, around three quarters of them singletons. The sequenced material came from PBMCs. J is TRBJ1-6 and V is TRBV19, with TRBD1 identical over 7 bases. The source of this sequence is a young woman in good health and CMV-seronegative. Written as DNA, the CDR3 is TGTGCCAGTAGCCCCGGGACAGAAAATTCACCCCTCCACTTT. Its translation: CASSPGTENSPLHF.